This T cell receptor beta chain was found in a study of tumor-infiltrating lymphocytes in localized non-small cell lung cancer (dated by TCRdb to 2020 to 2023). General notes on the study: Several histologies were represented in the cohort, which also included both smokers and never-smokers as well as patients whose samples were collected after neoadjuvant chemotherapy. From each patient came resected tumor tissue plus uninvolved lung tissue from that same patient, and the uninvolved lung tissue was described as non-adjacent to the tumor. The same patients underwent several integrated assays, with TCR sequencing performed together with flow cytometry, multiplex immunofluorescence, RNA-seq, exome sequencing and proteomics. A total of 45 to 65 patients were included in the paired tumor versus uninvolved lung comparison of immunoSEQ T-cell fraction. The overall ICON cohort was composed of around 150 surgical patients with localized non-small cell lung cancer whose tumors were resected. Broad study findings and their caveats: Because different assays used different pieces of the same tissue, technical variation could not be distinguished from intratumor heterogeneity. Consistent with immunofluorescence CD3 counts, TCRbeta sequencing supported greater T cell infiltration in tumors than in uninvolved lung tissue. Recurrence-free survival showed no association with tumor T-cell fraction from TCR sequencing (p = 0.61). TCR-derived T-cell fraction did not differ between the flow cytometry-defined immunotypes IM1 (good prognosis) and IM2 (poor prognosis). Assay coverage differed among patients according to how much tissue was available, so only a subset of the cohort had TCR sequencing.

The T-cell fraction in tumor and uninvolved lung tissue was obtained from TCR sequencing using the immunoSEQ assay. The authors' pipeline ran thus. For survival analysis, patients were split into high (upper tertile) and low (lower two tertiles) T-cell fraction groups and compared by log-rank test. A signed-rank test was used to check for differences in T-cell fraction between paired tumor and uninvolved lung. TCRdb's version of the immuneACCESS table is confined to in-frame rearrangements and falls short of the full clone set. An unresolved V gene accounts for under half of the shortfall where checked; the remainder is of unknown origin. D and trimming come from the DNA, and the V and J calls and clone size come from that table. Counted in this sample were about 25,000 clones; 69% of them appeared once. Clones ranked in the top ten supply over 12% of the sample. Turning to this clone: The clone's antigen remains unknown. No much larger clone is present one base from it, and per-base qualities are unavailable.

At the junction V is shortened by 3 bases and J by 0 bases, with 6 bases in between. The germline V gene (reference sequence) supplies CDR1 LNHDA and CDR2 SQIVND. CDR3 length: 14 amino acids, cysteine to phenylalanine. CDR3 DNA only is kept here, 42 bases in frame from base 1. ICON enrollment began in early 2016, and the last patient was enrolled in late 2018. From a subcohort of 76 patients, fresh tumor and matched uninvolved tissue were collected for in-depth immune analyses, including TCR sequencing. No cell sorting was done, and TCR sequencing was instead run on DNA isolated from bulk tissue. The chain was built from TRBV19 and TRBJ1-5; there is no confident call for the D gene. The sequence came from a human donor with non-small cell lung cancer. Sequenced sample: lung tumor tissue. Read as DNA, the sequence is TGTGCCAGTAGTATCACCGGTAGCAATCAGCCCCAGCATTTT. Its protein reads: CASSITGSNQPQHF. Reference TRBV19 and TRBJ1-5 proteins supply the regions before and after the CDR3; the full variable domain is: DGGITQSPKYLFRKEGQNVTLSCEQNLNHDAMYWYRQDPGQGLRLIYYSQIVNDFQKGDIAEGYSVSREKKESFPLTVTSAQKNPTAFYLCASSITGSNQPQHFGDGTRLSIL.